The next 2 T cell receptor beta chains were all read from a single sample in a study of cytomegalovirus exposure and HLA in healthy donors. PCR used 60 Vbeta primers and 13 Jbeta primers. The repertoire was sequenced with immunoSEQ multiplex PCR; TCRdb's copy has only in-frame clones and lacks some. The repertoire consists of fewer than 85,000 clones, with around 80% occurring once and the leading ten covering approximately 17%. The sequencing input was PBMCs. The origin of the receptors is a man in his sixties or seventies in good health and CMV-seropositive.

The genes are TRBV10-3 and TRBJ1-4, with D possibly matching TRBD1 (5 bases). CDR1 and CDR2 (germline): ENHRY, SYGVKD. Trimming shortened V by 0 bases and J by 8 bases, and 13 bases separated the two germline ends. The CDR3 has 15 residues. CDR3 sequence (DNA): TGTGCCATCAGTGAGTCGATCCAGGGAGGGGAAAAACTGTTTTTT. Amino acid sequence: CAISESIQGGEKLFF.

The chain carries TRBV5-1 and TRBJ2-7, with 13 bases identical to TRBD2. The CDR3 spans 16 residues. The germline V gene encodes CDR1 SGHRS and CDR2 YFSETQ. V was clipped by 4 bases and J by 3 bases; unmatched bases: 7. DNA of the CDR3: TGCGCCAGCAGCCGGGGGACTAGCGGGGTTAGCTACGAGCAGTACTTC. Amino acids: CASSRGTSGVSYEQYF. Complete variable domain (other parts from reference TRBV5-1 and TRBJ2-7): KAGVTQTPRYLIKTRGQQVTLSCSPISGHRSVSWYQQTPGQGLQFLFEYFSETQRNKGNFPGRFSGRQFSNSRSEMNVSTLELGDSALYLCASSRGTSGVSYEQYFGPGTRLTVT.